Presented here are 20 T cell receptor beta chains from one specimen sequenced in a study of CD8 T cells in ankylosing spondylitis. TCRdb analysed the 5' RACE reads with MiXCR anew, one entry per CDR3 protein. The sample lists 200,000 to 250,000 distinct CDR3 sequences, roughly a tenth occurring once. Sample: blood, either unsorted or a sorted T cell fraction (not recorded which). These receptors all stem from a male donor with ankylosing spondylitis or in good health (not recorded which).

This clonotype has only a few counts. The chain carries TRBV14 and TRBJ1-2; D not certain. V lost 1 base and J lost 8, with 11 bases in between. From germline, CDR1 is SGHDN and CDR2 FVKESK. This CDR3 is built from 13 residues. The CDR3 DNA follows: TGTGCCAGCAGCCAAGGTACAGCTAGGGGCTACACCTTC. This translates into CASSQGTARGYTF. Full variable domain (outside the CDR3, taken from reference TRBV14 and TRBJ1-2): EAGVTQFPSHSVIEKGQTVTLRCDPISGHDNLYWYRRVMGKEIKFLLHFVKESKQDESGMPNNRFLAERTGGTYSTLKVQPAELEDSGVYFCASSQGTARGYTFGSGTRLTVV.

In its sample, this clonotype was seen many times. The V call is TRBV28, the J call TRBJ1-4, with a possible D match to TRBD1 (5 bases). This CDR3 region has 16 residues. The germline gives CDR1 MDHEN, CDR2 SYDVKM. V was clipped by 5 bases and J by 0 bases, with 13 bases between them. In DNA form, the CDR3 reads TGTGCCAGCAGTCCCCCGGGGGTCTCAACTAATGAAAAACTGTTTTTT. It translates to CASSPPGVSTNEKLFF.

This clonotype has ten or more counts. The CDR3 reads CASSLGGGRGTYNEQFF. Written as DNA, the CDR3 is TGTGCCAGCAGCTTGGGAGGGGGGCGCGGAACCTACAATGAGCAGTTCTTC. The rearrangement links TRBV5-6 to TRBJ2-1, with D perhaps being TRBD1 or TRBD2 (6 bases each). The germline gives CDR1 SGHDT, CDR2 YYEEEE. CDR3 length: 17 residues. Deletions cut 0 bases from V and 2 bases from J, with 15 bases between.

In the case of this clonotype: A junction end diverges from the germline sequence, so it may reflect a read error. The chain employs TRBV12-3 or TRBV12-4 and TRBJ2-2, with D perhaps being TRBD1 or TRBD2 (5 bases each). CDR3 length: 14 amino acids. CDR3 loop: CASYRWSDTGALFF. The CDR3 DNA is TGTGCCAGCTATAGGTGGTCGGACACCGGGGCGCTGTTTTTT.

This clonotype occurred many times. This chain connects TRBV10-2 to TRBJ1-5; D not certain. V was clipped by 6 bases and J by 2 bases, with 14 bases between them. Germline V lookup: CDR1 WSHSY, CDR2 SAAADI. This CDR3 region has 15 residues. The CDR3 DNA reads as TGCGCCAGCAGATCGCCCGGGATTGGCAATCAGCCCCAGCATTTT. This sequence encodes CASRSPGIGNQPQHF.

This clonotype was picked up a small number of times. The junction and the germline gene differ at one end; a read error may be behind it. CDR3 coding DNA: TGCTGTGCTAGACACCCACAGGGCTCGAACACCGGGGAGCTGTTTTTT. Protein: CCARHPQGSNTGELFF. This sequence joins TRBV20-1 and TRBJ2-2, with a possible D match to TRBD1 (6 bases). Germline-derived CDR1 and CDR2 are DFQATT and SNEGSKA (reference sequence). CDR3 length: 16 amino acids.

The chain uses TRBV25-1 and TRBJ2-5; 9 bases are shared with TRBD1. Trimming took 6 bases from V and 5 from J; bases not matched to a gene: 7. This CDR3 is built from 14 residues. In germline, CDR1 is MGHDK, CDR2 SYGVNS. CDR3 DNA sequence: TGTGCCAGCAGAAAGACAGGGGGAGATGAGACCCAGTACTTC. Translating gives CASRKTGGDETQYF.

The chain carries TRBV3-1 and TRBJ2-2; D remains ambiguous. Germline values: CDR1 LGHDT, CDR2 YNNKEL (reference sequence). V lost 4 bases, J lost 6 bases, and 9 bases lay in between. The CDR3 length is 13 residues. This CDR3 is CASSPLVAGELFF. CDR3 in DNA: TGTGCCAGCAGCCCGCTAGTGGCCGGGGAGCTGTTTTTT.

This clonotype was counted between two and nine times. CDR3 protein: CASSPSGQETQYF. The CDR3 DNA sequence: TGTGCCAGCTCACCCTCAGGGCAAGAGACCCAGTACTTC. The rearrangement joins TRBV18 to TRBJ2-5, with a possible D match to TRBD1 (5 bases). Per germline, CDR1 KGHSH and CDR2 LQKENI. CDR3 length: 13 residues. Trimming left V 3 bases short and J 2 bases short, with 7 bases between. Using reference TRBV18 and TRBJ2-5 for the parts outside the CDR3, the full variable domain is NAGVMQNPRHLVRRRGQEARLRCSPMKGHSHVYWYRQLPEEGLKFMVYLQKENIIDESGMPKERFSAEFPKEGPSILRIQQVVRGDSAAYFCASSPSGQETQYFGPGTRLLVL.

In this sample, this clonotype turned up a few times. The chain has TRBV4-2 and TRBJ2-2; 8 positions match TRBD1. CDR3 size: 15 residues. Germline-derived CDR1 and CDR2 are LGHNA and YNFKEQ. Trimming took 1 base from V and 5 from J; bases not matched to a gene: 3. The CDR3 region is CASSQGRQGTGELFF. The CDR3, as DNA: TGTGCCAGCAGCCAAGGGCGACAGGGGACCGGGGAGCTGTTTTTT.

In the case of this clonotype: It may be a read error: a sequence one base away is much more abundant. The rearrangement joins TRBV20-1 to TRBJ2-5; D not resolved. This CDR3 spans 12 amino acids. Germline lookup yields CDR1 DFQATT and CDR2 SNEGSKA (reference sequence). The CDR3 sequence: CSAGRTQETRYF. The CDR3, as DNA: TGCAGTGCTGGACGGACCCAAGAGACCCGGTACTTC.

This clonotype was seen a few times. The chain joins TRBV5-1 to TRBJ1-5; 9 positions match TRBD1. CDR1 is SGHRS, CDR2 YFSETQ, per germline. The junction had 14 bases not matched to a gene; V was cut back by 4 bases and J by 6 bases. This CDR3 region has 17 residues. The CDR3: CASSLNSPGQGSQPQHF. The DNA of the CDR3 is TGCGCCAGCAGCCTAAATTCTCCGGGACAGGGAAGTCAGCCCCAGCATTTT.

The chain joins TRBV14 to TRBJ2-5; 7 bases are a match to TRBD2. V was pared by 0 bases and J by 4 bases, with 2 bases of the junction left unmatched. Germline V gene data show CDR1 as SGHDN and CDR2 as FVKESK. The length of the CDR3 is 14 residues. CDR3 in DNA: TGTGCCAGCAGCCAAGACGGGGGGAGAGAGACCCAGTACTTC. It specifies CASSQDGGRETQYF.

Here the CDR3 reads CASSLGSGWVDEQYF. The CDR3 DNA reads TGTGCCAGCAGCTTAGGAAGTGGGTGGGTCGACGAGCAGTACTTC. The V and J genes are TRBV11-1 and TRBJ2-7, with no clear D. The germline V gene encodes CDR1 SGHAT and CDR2 FQDESV (reference sequence). This CDR3 is 15 amino acids long. V shed 1 base and J shed 5 bases, with 15 bases lying between them.

At least ten counts were recorded for this clonotype. The J gene is TRBJ1-1, the V gene TRBV28; TRBD1 aligns across 7 bases. The CDR3 has 14 residues. The J segment lost 10 bases and the V segment lost 4 bases, leaving 12 bases of the junction unmatched. Germline V gene data show CDR1 as MDHEN and CDR2 as SYDVKM. DNA of the CDR3: TGTGCCAGCAGTTACCCTGGACAGGTCAGGGGAGCTTTCTTT. This codes for CASSYPGQVRGAFF. Variable domain in full (rest from reference TRBV28 and TRBJ1-1): DVKVTQSSRYLVKRTGEKVFLECVQDMDHENMFWYRQDPGLGLRLIYFSYDVKMKEKGDIPEGYSVSREKKERFSLILESASTNQTSMYLCASSYPGQVRGAFFGQGTRLTVV.

This clonotype appeared a few times. Here the CDR3 reads CASSLLTGDNYGYTF. In DNA, the CDR3 is TGTGCCAGCAGCCTTCTGACAGGGGACAACTATGGCTACACCTTC. The chain recombines TRBV9 with TRBJ1-2, with 8 bases identical to TRBD1. The CDR3 has 15 amino acids. Per germline, CDR1 SGDLS and CDR2 YYNGEE. The ends lost 4 bases at V and 2 bases at J; junction bases unmatched: 7. The variable domain in full, with the rest retrieved from reference TRBV9 and TRBJ1-2, is DSGVTQTPKHLITATGQRVTLRCSPRSGDLSVYWYQQSLDQGLQFLIQYYNGEERAKGNILERFSAQQFPDLHSELNLSSLELGDSALYFCASSLLTGDNYGYTFGSGTRLTVV.

This clonotype was observed a handful of times. The chain has TRBV7-2 and TRBJ2-7; 9 bases map to TRBD2. The V and J ends lost 8 bases and 1 base, in that order; junction bases with no gene match: 9. The CDR3 contains 15 residues. The germline V gene has CDR1 SGHTA and CDR2 FQGNSA. The CDR3 is CASSYGLAPSYEQYF. In DNA, the CDR3 is TGTGCCAGCTCTTATGGACTAGCGCCTTCCTACGAGCAGTACTTC.

This clonotype was counted between two and nine times. The chain uses TRBV2 and TRBJ2-3; D unresolved. CDR1 and CDR2 (germline): SNHLY, FYNNEI. CDR3 length: 14 residues. V was trimmed by 2 bases and J by 2 bases, leaving 8 bases between them. The CDR3 sequence is CASSEYYYTDTQYF. DNA of the CDR3: TGTGCCAGCAGTGAATACTACTACACAGATACGCAGTATTTT.

This clonotype was detected ten times or more. The CDR3 DNA sequence: TGTGCCAGCAGTGAGTTCCTGACAGGAGGCTACACCTTC. Protein sequence: CASSEFLTGGYTF. This rearrangement joins TRBV25-1 to TRBJ1-2, with D maybe TRBD1 (6 bases). The CDR3 covers 13 residues. The germline V and J ends were trimmed by 3 bases and 8 bases, with 13 bases remaining between them. The germline V gene has CDR1 MGHDK and CDR2 SYGVNS.

The sample holds one count of this clonotype. J is TRBJ2-5 and V is TRBV28, with a weak D call TRBD1 (5 bases). CDR3 length: 15 residues. Germline loops: CDR1 MDHEN, CDR2 SYDVKM. Trimming cost V 5 bases and J 2 bases, with 15 bases left between them. The CDR3 nucleotides read TGTGCCAGCAGTCTCTCAGGGTTTGTTCAAGAGACCCAGTACTTC. It yields the protein CASSLSGFVQETQYF. The variable domain in full, with the rest retrieved from reference TRBV28 and TRBJ2-5, is DVKVTQSSRYLVKRTGEKVFLECVQDMDHENMFWYRQDPGLGLRLIYFSYDVKMKEKGDIPEGYSVSREKKERFSLILESASTNQTSMYLCASSLSGFVQETQYFGPGTRLLVL.